This TCR beta chain was found in a study of OX40 agonist ivuxolimab in advanced cancers. Across the whole study: Each dose-escalation patient presented with hepatocellular carcinoma, melanoma, renal cell or head and neck cancer. Findings of the study overall: The CD4+ and CD8+ T cells in the blood had expanded clonally by week 6 at 0.1 to 3.0 mg/kg.

Produced via immunoSEQ multiplex PCR; TCRdb's table is partial and in-frame only. Of around 60,000 clones detected, around nine tenths appear once; the ten largest clones hold 0.6% to 0.7%. In germline, CDR1 is SGHNT, CDR2 YENEEA. The CDR3 has 14 residues. In this sample, this clone turned up once. Its antigen is undetermined. Germline is not matched at one junction end, which may reflect a read error. The sequencing used CD4+ or CD8+ T cells sorted from blood, collected in a trial of the OX40 agonist ivuxolimab. This TCR derives from an adult with an advanced solid tumor such as melanoma, head and neck, liver or kidney cancer. The rearrangement uses TRBV11-3 and TRBJ2-1; D perhaps matches TRBD2 (5 bases). CDR3 sequence (DNA): TGTGCGAGCAAACTAGGGCCCCTCTACAATGAGCAGTTCTTC. Protein product: CASKLGPLYNEQFF.